The next 9 T cell receptor beta chains were all read from a single sample in a study of blood T cell repertoires in COVID-19. Some clones are missing from TCRdb's copy, which holds only in-frame ones; the method was immunoSEQ multiplex PCR. The sample shows approximately 130,000 clones, around 83% of them seen only once. The sequenced material came from PBMCs or T cells enriched from blood (not recorded which). Source of these receptors: a man aged 25 to 45 who had recovered from COVID-19.

This sequence joins TRBV5-4 and TRBJ2-3; TRBD1 might be the D (7 bases). The length of the CDR3 is 15 residues. Germline values: CDR1 SGHNT, CDR2 YYREEE (reference sequence). Deletions cut 2 bases from V and 5 bases from J, with 15 bases between. The CDR3 nucleotides read TGTGCCAGCAGCTTACCTTTCCAGGGGGGAGATACGCAGTATTTT. As protein: CASSLPFQGGDTQYF.

The chain joins TRBV10-2 to TRBJ2-5, with 15 bases lining up with TRBD2. This CDR3 contains 15 residues. The J segment lost 4 bases and the V segment lost 6 bases, leaving 3 bases of the junction unmatched. Germline V CDR1 and CDR2: WSHSY, SAAADI. The CDR3 DNA reads TGCGCCAGCAGCCGGACTAGCGGGGGGGGAGAGACCCAGTACTTC. It encodes CASSRTSGGGETQYF.

This chain connects TRBV5-8 to TRBJ1-2, with no clear D. The V gene's germline CDR1 is SGHTS and CDR2 YDEGEE. V was shortened by 2 bases and J by 4 bases, with 15 bases between the two germline ends. CDR3 length: 15 amino acids. The CDR3 DNA reads as TGTGCCAGCAGCTTAGTAAAAATCGGTACCTATGGCTACACCTTC. Translated: CASSLVKIGTYGYTF.

The CDR3 nucleotides read TGTGCCAGCAGTGTCCGAGCGGGGGGGCAAGAGACCCAGTACTTC. It specifies CASSVRAGGQETQYF. V usage is TRBV6-4 and J usage is TRBJ2-5, with 10 nucleotides matching TRBD2. The CDR3 sequence is 15 residues long. The germline CDR1 and CDR2 sequences are MRHNA and SNTAGT. V shed 4 bases and J 2 bases; nucleotides not matched to a gene: 4.

The CDR3 here is CASSSGGGYGYTF. The CDR3 nucleotides read TGTGCCAGCAGTTCAGGGGGCGGCTATGGCTACACCTTC. The genes are TRBV2 and TRBJ1-2, with 8 bases aligning to TRBD1. The CDR3 length is 13 residues. The V gene's germline CDR1 is SNHLY and CDR2 FYNNEI. J gave up 4 bases and V 5 bases, and 3 bases lay outside the gene matches.

This chain links TRBV6-4 with TRBJ2-1, with D perhaps matching TRBD2 (6 bases). The germline gives CDR1 MRHNA, CDR2 SNTAGT. V dropped 0 bases and J dropped 6 bases, with 9 bases sitting between them. The CDR3 contains 14 residues. The CDR3 reads CASSDSGGGNEQFF. For the CDR3, the DNA is TGTGCCAGCAGTGACTCGGGGGGAGGCAATGAGCAGTTCTTC.

V usage is TRBV5-4 and J usage is TRBJ2-3; 10 bases line up with TRBD2. Germline CDR1 reads SGHNT; CDR2 reads YYREEE (reference sequence). CDR3 length: 16 residues. V lost 4 bases and J lost 1; bases outside the gene matches: 6. CDR3 loop: CASSTRTSGRTDTQYF. CDR3 DNA: TGTGCCAGCAGCACCAGGACTAGCGGCCGCACAGATACGCAGTATTTT.

The gene calls are TRBV7-9 and TRBJ2-1, with 12 bases identical to TRBD2. V lost 4 bases and J lost 3; bases outside the gene matches: 1. Germline loops: CDR1 SEHNR, CDR2 FQNEAQ (reference sequence). The CDR3 has 15 residues. CDR3 nucleotides: TGTGCCAGCAGCTCTAGCGGGGGGGACTACAATGAGCAGTTCTTC. Translated: CASSSSGGDYNEQFF. The full variable domain, with the rest looked up from reference TRBV7-9 and TRBJ2-1, is DTGVSQNPRHKITKRGQNVTFRCDPISEHNRLYWYRQTLGQGPEFLTYFQNEAQLEKSRLLSDRFSAERPKGSFSTLEIQRTEQGDSAMYLCASSSSGGDYNEQFFGPGTRLTVL.

The V call is TRBV9, the J call TRBJ1-2, with 8 nucleotides matching TRBD1. The CDR3 totals 16 residues. V lost 3 bases, J lost 3 bases, and 10 bases stayed unmatched. Germline-derived CDR1 and CDR2 are SGDLS and YYNGEE. CDR3 DNA: TGTGCCAGCAGCGCCGGGACAGGACAATGGGACTATGGCTACACCTTC. Amino acid sequence: CASSAGTGQWDYGYTF. The entire variable domain, with the rest obtained from reference TRBV9 and TRBJ1-2, is as follows: DSGVTQTPKHLITATGQRVTLRCSPRSGDLSVYWYQQSLDQGLQFLIQYYNGEERAKGNILERFSAQQFPDLHSELNLSSLELGDSALYFCASSAGTGQWDYGYTFGSGTRLTVV.